Included here is one T cell receptor (beta chain) sequence, with context. In the source study's methods: Nucleated cell number was recorded as an estimate derived from reference gene primer amplification. Some clones are missing from TCRdb's copy, which holds only in-frame ones; the method was immunoSEQ multiplex PCR. V and J calls and clone size follow that table, whereas D and trimming were derived from the DNA. Here the sample spans roughly 290,000 clones, over 80% being singletons. This specimen comes from a study of blood T cell repertoires in COVID-19. Study information: Sites in the United States, Italy and Spain provided acute and convalescent COVID-19 samples. PBMCs, B-cell-depleted T cells, or T cells were the source of the cDNA or gDNA that made up the material.

V shed 7 bases, J shed 4 bases, and the junction held 6 bases outside the gene matches. There are 12 residues in the CDR3. Per the germline V gene, CDR1 is GTSNPN and CDR2 is SVGIG (reference sequence). The source is a woman between 50 and 59 years old with active or convalescent COVID-19. Sequencing was carried out using peripheral blood. This chain joins TRBV30 and TRBJ1-1; 7 nucleotides match TRBD1. CDR3 sequence reads: CAYDRVPTEAFF. The CDR3 DNA reads as TGTGCCTACGACAGGGTTCCCACTGAAGCTTTCTTT.